This T cell receptor (beta chain) is from a study of blood T cell repertoires in COVID-19. CDR3 length: 17 amino acids. J was trimmed by 0 bases and V by 1 base; bases with no gene match: 5. Germline values: CDR1 MNHNS, CDR2 SASEGT. As handled by the study authors: Nucleated cell number was recorded as an estimate derived from reference gene primer amplification. Some clones are missing from TCRdb's copy, which holds only in-frame ones; the method was immunoSEQ multiplex PCR. V and J calls plus clone size are reproduced from that table; the DNA served to infer D and trimming. The sample has a few hundred thousand clones, roughly 87% seen once.

V is TRBV6-1 and J is TRBJ2-3, with 9 bases fitting TRBD2. The receptor comes from a woman under 40 with acute or convalescent COVID-19. Sequencing was carried out using peripheral blood. In nucleotides, the CDR3 is TGTGCCAGCAGTGAAGGCGCGGGAGGGTATAGCACAGATACGCAGTATTTT. It encodes CASSEGAGGYSTDTQYF.